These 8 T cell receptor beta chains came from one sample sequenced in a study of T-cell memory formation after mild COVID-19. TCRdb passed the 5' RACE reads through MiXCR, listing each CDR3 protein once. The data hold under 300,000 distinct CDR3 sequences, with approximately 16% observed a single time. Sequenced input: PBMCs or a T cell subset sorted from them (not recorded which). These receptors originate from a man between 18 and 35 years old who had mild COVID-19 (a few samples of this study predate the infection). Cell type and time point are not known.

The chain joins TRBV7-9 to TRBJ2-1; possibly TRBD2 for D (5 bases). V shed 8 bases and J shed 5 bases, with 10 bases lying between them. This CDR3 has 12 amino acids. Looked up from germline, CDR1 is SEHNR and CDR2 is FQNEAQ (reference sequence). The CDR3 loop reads CASRRLDNEQFF. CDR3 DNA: TGTGCCAGCCGGAGGCTAGACAATGAGCAGTTCTTC.

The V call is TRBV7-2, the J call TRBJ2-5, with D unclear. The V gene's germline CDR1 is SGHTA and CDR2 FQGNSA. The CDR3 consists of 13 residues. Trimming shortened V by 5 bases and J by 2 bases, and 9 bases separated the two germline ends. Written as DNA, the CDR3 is TGTGCCAGCAGCGGGCGCAGGCAAGAGACCCAGTACTTC. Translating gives CASSGRRQETQYF.

CDR3 DNA sequence: TGTGCCAGCAGCCAACGAGCCATCTATACCGGGGAGCTGTTTTTT. Translated, it gives CASSQRAIYTGELFF. The rearrangement uses TRBV14 and TRBJ2-2; D unresolved. CDR1 is SGHDN, CDR2 FVKESK, per germline. The CDR3 covers 15 residues. The germline V and J ends were trimmed by 2 bases and 5 bases, with 12 bases remaining between them.

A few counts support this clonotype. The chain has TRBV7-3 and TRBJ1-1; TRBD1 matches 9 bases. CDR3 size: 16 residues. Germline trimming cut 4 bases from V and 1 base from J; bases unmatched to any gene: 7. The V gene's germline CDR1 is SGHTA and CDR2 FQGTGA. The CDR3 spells CASSSRGQGKNTEAFF. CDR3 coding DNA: TGTGCCAGCAGCTCCCGTGGACAGGGGAAGAACACTGAAGCTTTCTTT.

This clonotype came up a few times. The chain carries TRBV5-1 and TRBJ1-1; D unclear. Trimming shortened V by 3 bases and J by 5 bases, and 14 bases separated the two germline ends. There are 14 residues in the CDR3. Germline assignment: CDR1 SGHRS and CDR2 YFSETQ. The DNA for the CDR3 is TGCGCCAGCAGCTCCACAACAACAGCAACTGAAGCTTTCTTT. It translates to CASSSTTTATEAFF.

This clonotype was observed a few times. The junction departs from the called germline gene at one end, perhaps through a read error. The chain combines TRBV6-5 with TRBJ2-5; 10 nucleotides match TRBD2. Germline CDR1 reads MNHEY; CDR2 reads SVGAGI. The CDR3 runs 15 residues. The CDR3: CASSGGPLNQENQYF. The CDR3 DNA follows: TGTGCTAGTAGCGGGGGGCCCTTGAACCAAGAGAACCAGTACTTC.

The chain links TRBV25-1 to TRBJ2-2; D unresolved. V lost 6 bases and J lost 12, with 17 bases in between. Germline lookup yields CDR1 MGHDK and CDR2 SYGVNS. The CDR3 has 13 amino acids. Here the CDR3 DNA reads TGTGCCAGCAGGGTTGGAAGGCTCCATAAGCTGTTTTTT. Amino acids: CASRVGRLHKLFF.

Here the CDR3 DNA reads TGTGCCAGCAGCCAAGAATTCCCGCGGCGAGGTTACAATGAGCAGTTCTTC. It yields the protein CASSQEFPRRGYNEQFF. The rearrangement uses TRBV14 and TRBJ2-1, with no clear D. V dropped 0 bases and J dropped 4 bases, with 16 bases sitting between them. Germline V gene data show CDR1 as SGHDN and CDR2 as FVKESK. The CDR3 runs to 17 residues. The full variable domain, in which reference TRBV14 and TRBJ2-1 provide the parts outside the CDR3, is EAGVTQFPSHSVIEKGQTVTLRCDPISGHDNLYWYRRVMGKEIKFLLHFVKESKQDESGMPNNRFLAERTGGTYSTLKVQPAELEDSGVYFCASSQEFPRRGYNEQFFGPGTRLTVL.